What follows are 24 T cell receptor beta chains derived from one specimen sequenced in a study of blood T cell repertoires in COVID-19. Here immunoSEQ multiplex PCR was the method, and the copy in TCRdb shows in-frame clones only, minus some. The sample carries just under 85,000 clones, more than 85% recorded once. Sequenced: peripheral blood. The receptors were gathered from a man older than 75 with active or convalescent COVID-19.

This clone was counted a few times. V is TRBV12-3 or TRBV12-4 and J is TRBJ1-4; D not certain. Trimming left V 8 bases short and J 7 bases short, with 14 bases between. The CDR3 has 13 residues. The CDR3 loop reads CASSPGGFEKLFF. The CDR3 DNA reads TGTGCCAGCTCCCCCGGCGGGTTTGAAAAACTGTTTTTT.

The chain links TRBV9 to TRBJ1-6; TRBD1 is a possible D gene (6 bases). Deletions cut 3 bases from V and 9 bases from J, with 13 bases between. This CDR3 has 14 residues. Germline values: CDR1 SGDLS, CDR2 YYNGEE. The CDR3 spells CASSDGTMGSPLHF. In nucleotides, the CDR3 is TGTGCCAGCAGCGATGGGACAATGGGTTCACCCCTCCACTTT.

The J gene is TRBJ2-1, the V gene TRBV19; the D gene is possibly TRBD1 (6 bases). Trimming shortened V by 4 bases and J by 12 bases, and 16 bases separated the two germline ends. This CDR3 spans 13 amino acids. CDR1 and CDR2 from the germline V gene are LNHDA and SQIVND (reference sequence). CDR3 sequence: CASSTQTGVGQFF. The CDR3 DNA is TGTGCCAGTAGTACCCAGACAGGCGTAGGGCAGTTCTTC.

The V gene is TRBV19, the J gene TRBJ1-2; tentative D call: TRBD1 (6 bases). The germline V gene has CDR1 LNHDA and CDR2 SQIVND (reference sequence). V was clipped by 0 bases and J by 4 bases, with 24 bases between them. The CDR3 consists of 19 residues. The CDR3 is CASSIDHFGMTGLSYGYTF. In DNA form, the CDR3 reads TGTGCCAGTAGTATAGATCACTTCGGAATGACAGGTTTGTCCTATGGCTACACCTTC.

This chain links TRBV6-5 with TRBJ1-6, with D tentatively TRBD1 (5 bases). There are 12 residues in the CDR3. Trimming took 8 bases from V and 7 from J, leaving 9 bases between them. CDR1 MNHEY and CDR2 SVGAGI come from the germline V gene. The CDR3 protein is CASGAGNSPLHF. CDR3 coding DNA: TGTGCCAGCGGGGCAGGAAATTCACCCCTCCACTTT.

The chain carries TRBV7-3 and TRBJ2-3; TRBD2 matches at 15 bases. This CDR3 comprises 16 residues. After removal of 5 bases from V and 4 bases from J, the junction contained 4 bases not matched to a gene. The germline V gene encodes CDR1 SGHTA and CDR2 FQGTGA. CDR3 sequence reads: CASSSGLAGGSDTQYF. In nucleotides, the CDR3 is TGTGCCAGCAGCAGCGGACTAGCGGGAGGGTCAGATACGCAGTATTTT. Drawing the rest from reference TRBV7-3 and TRBJ2-3, the complete variable domain is GAGVSQTPSNKVTEKGKYVELRCDPISGHTALYWYRQSLGQGPEFLIYFQGTGAADDSGLPNDRFFAVRPEGSVSTLKIQRTERGDSAVYLCASSSGLAGGSDTQYFGPGTRLTVL.

Worth noting for this clone: Other nucleotide sequences in the sample specify the same CDR3. The chain employs TRBV5-1 and TRBJ1-3, with a possible D match to TRBD1 (5 bases). This CDR3 has 15 residues. V lost 0 bases and J lost 2, with 9 bases in between. Germline V gene sequence: CDR1 SGHRS, CDR2 YFSETQ. The CDR3: CASSLAGGAGNTIYF. DNA for the CDR3: TGCGCCAGCAGCTTGGCCGGGGGGGCTGGAAACACCATATATTTT.

V and J are TRBV24-1 and TRBJ2-3, with 8 bases identical to TRBD2. The CDR3 covers 17 residues. Germline loops: CDR1 KGHDR, CDR2 SFDVKD. Trimming took 1 base from V and 2 from J; bases not matched to a gene: 7. The CDR3 spells CATSDLGASGPTDTQYF. CDR3 coding DNA: TGTGCCACCAGTGATTTAGGGGCTAGCGGGCCCACAGATACGCAGTATTTT.

This clone was observed once. The chain is built from TRBV6-4 and TRBJ2-5; possibly TRBD2 for D (6 bases). This CDR3 region has 17 residues. V lost 4 bases, J lost 5 bases, and 23 bases lay in between. Germline loops: CDR1 MRHNA, CDR2 SNTAGT. The CDR3 reads CASSGVGRQNKTETQYF. CDR3 in DNA: TGTGCCAGCAGTGGGGTAGGGAGGCAGAACAAGACGGAGACCCAGTACTTC.

The gene calls are TRBV11-2 and TRBJ1-6; the match to TRBD1 covers 11 bases. Germline lookup yields CDR1 SGHAT and CDR2 FQNNGV. The CDR3 runs 15 residues. V dropped 5 bases and J dropped 9; count of bases not matched to a gene: 6. The CDR3 reads CASSADRGRVSPLHF. The CDR3 DNA sequence: TGTGCCAGCAGCGCGGACAGGGGGCGAGTTTCACCCCTCCACTTT.

The V gene is TRBV19, the J gene TRBJ1-2; TRBD1 might be the D (6 bases). Trimming stripped 0 bases from V and 0 bases from J, with 8 bases between. The CDR3 is 15 amino acids. The germline V gene has CDR1 LNHDA and CDR2 SQIVND (reference sequence). The CDR3 nucleotides are TGTGCCAGTAGTATAGACCCAGGGGCTAACTATGGCTACACCTTC. This codes for CASSIDPGANYGYTF.

The V call is TRBV6-5, the J call TRBJ2-3, with D unclear. In germline, CDR1 is MNHEY, CDR2 SVGAGI. The CDR3 totals 11 residues. Trimming pared 7 bases from V and 3 bases from J, leaving 5 bases between. In DNA, the CDR3 is TGTGCCAGCACCCAGACAGATACGCAGTATTTT. Protein sequence: CASTQTDTQYF.

The V and J genes are TRBV7-3 and TRBJ2-7; D might be TRBD2 (5 bases). The CDR3 extends over 16 amino acids. The ends were cut back, 4 bases at V and 0 bases at J, with 16 bases in the middle. The germline CDR1 and CDR2 sequences are SGHTA and FQGTGA. The CDR3 is CASSSGAGEPSYEQYV. For the CDR3, the DNA is TGTGCCAGCAGCTCCGGAGCCGGGGAGCCCTCCTACGAGCAGTACGTC.

This clone was detected a few times. This chain uses TRBV9 with TRBJ2-2; 7 bases are shared with TRBD1. The CDR3 runs to 16 residues. The germline CDR1 and CDR2 sequences are SGDLS and YYNGEE. J lost 0 bases, V lost 4 bases, and 6 bases had no gene match. The CDR3 nucleotides read TGTGCCAGCAGCCCCCGGGACAGTGCGAACACCGGGGAGCTGTTTTTT. This codes for CASSPRDSANTGELFF. Complete variable domain (other parts from reference TRBV9 and TRBJ2-2): DSGVTQTPKHLITATGQRVTLRCSPRSGDLSVYWYQQSLDQGLQFLIQYYNGEERAKGNILERFSAQQFPDLHSELNLSSLELGDSALYFCASSPRDSANTGELFFGEGSRLTVL.

The chain combines TRBV7-2 with TRBJ1-2, with D tentatively TRBD1 (6 bases). This CDR3 has 14 residues. Looked up from germline, CDR1 is SGHTA and CDR2 is FQGNSA. V was clipped by 4 bases and J by 8 bases, with 17 bases between them. This CDR3 is CASSYRDIGSGYTF. CDR3 nucleotide sequence: TGTGCCAGCAGCTACCGGGACATCGGAAGCGGCTACACCTTC.

The chain uses TRBV6-5 and TRBJ1-2; TRBD1 aligns across 7 bases. V was clipped by 6 bases and J by 5 bases; unmatched bases: 3. Per germline, CDR1 MNHEY and CDR2 SVGAGI. The CDR3 has 12 residues. The CDR3 protein is CASRGTVYGYTF. CDR3 DNA: TGTGCCAGCAGGGGGACAGTTTATGGCTACACCTTC.

V usage is TRBV14 and J usage is TRBJ1-2; tentative D call: TRBD1 (5 bases). Germline values: CDR1 SGHDN, CDR2 FVKESK. This CDR3 comprises 14 residues. Deletions cut 3 bases from V and 2 bases from J, with 10 bases between. The CDR3 DNA reads as TGTGCCAGCAGCCATTCGGGGGGGAACTATGGCTACACCTTC. The encoded protein is CASSHSGGNYGYTF.

This chain joins TRBV11-2 and TRBJ2-1; 9 positions match TRBD2. Germline V gene data show CDR1 as SGHAT and CDR2 as FQNNGV. J was trimmed by 4 bases and V by 1 base; bases with no gene match: 5. CDR3 size: 16 residues. The CDR3 nucleotides are TGTGCCAGCAGCTTAGGGAGTAGCGGGAGATACAATGAGCAGTTCTTC. Translating it yields CASSLGSSGRYNEQFF.

Here the CDR3 reads CASSPGQGAVVEKLFF. The CDR3, as DNA: TGCGCCAGCAGCCCCGGACAGGGGGCTGTAGTTGAAAAACTGTTTTTT. The chain employs TRBV4-1 and TRBJ1-4; 11 positions agree with TRBD1. CDR3 length: 16 residues. Unmatched junction bases numbered 8, after V lost 4 bases and J lost 7 bases. Germline-derived CDR1 and CDR2 are MGHRA and YSYEKL.

This clone was observed once. This sequence joins TRBV2 and TRBJ1-5; the match to TRBD1 covers 7 bases. Germline CDR1 and CDR2: SNHLY and FYNNEI. Germline trimming cut 7 bases from V and 0 bases from J; bases unmatched to any gene: 15. This CDR3 contains 18 residues. The CDR3 DNA reads TGTGCCAGCAACTCGGGACAGCGACTTCGTGATAGCAATCAGCCCCAGCATTTT. As protein: CASNSGQRLRDSNQPQHF.

The rearrangement uses TRBV19 and TRBJ2-2, with TRBD1 matching over 11 bases. Trimming at V came to 6 bases and at J to 5 bases, leaving 8 bases not matched to a gene. There are 16 residues in the CDR3. The germline CDR1 and CDR2 sequences are LNHDA and SQIVND (reference sequence). CDR3 loop: CASRKTGTGGTGELFF. CDR3 in DNA: TGTGCCAGTAGGAAGACCGGGACAGGGGGGACCGGGGAGCTGTTTTTT. Full variable domain (outside the CDR3, taken from reference TRBV19 and TRBJ2-2): DGGITQSPKYLFRKEGQNVTLSCEQNLNHDAMYWYRQDPGQGLRLIYYSQIVNDFQKGDIAEGYSVSREKKESFPLTVTSAQKNPTAFYLCASRKTGTGGTGELFFGEGSRLTVL.

This chain uses TRBV5-6 with TRBJ2-3; TRBD2 matches at 8 bases. The trim removed 4 bases at V and 0 bases at J, leaving 4 bases unmatched. Germline CDR1 SGHDT, CDR2 YYEEEE. This CDR3 has 15 residues. CDR3 DNA sequence: TGTGCCAGCAGCCTAACTAGCGGAAGCACAGATACGCAGTATTTT. The encoded protein is CASSLTSGSTDTQYF.

The chain joins TRBV5-8 to TRBJ2-5; no clear D gene. Germline CDR1 reads SGHTS; CDR2 reads YDEGEE. The V end was cut by 4 bases, the J end by 5 bases, with 9 bases between. The CDR3 contains 12 residues. In nucleotides, the CDR3 is TGTGCCAGCAGCCTTGTCGGGGAGACCCAGTACTTC. Amino acid sequence: CASSLVGETQYF.

CDR3 residues: CASSPGPGLAGTDTQYF. CDR3 nucleotides: TGTGCCAGCAGTCCCGGCCCTGGACTAGCGGGCACAGATACGCAGTATTTT. The chain has TRBV27 and TRBJ2-3, with 10 nucleotides matching TRBD2. The CDR3 is made up of 17 amino acids. Trimming took 5 bases from V and 1 from J; bases not matched to a gene: 9. Germline V gives CDR1 MNHEY, CDR2 SMNVEV (reference sequence).